The sequence of this TCR beta chain was determined in a study of T cells after yellow fever vaccination. Study-wide results and limits: Among all clonotypes, a small share was observed in both CD4 and CD8 compartments. Post-booster reappearance was seen for most primary-vaccination clones (roughly 96% CD4, 75% to 90% CD8).

Concerning this clonotype: Its antigen is currently unknown.

Researchers made TCR cDNA using 5'RACE template switching, and this step added a universal primer site and UMIs. MiXCR was run by TCRdb on the 5' RACE reads, yielding one entry per CDR3 protein. The sample carries about 320,000 distinct CDR3 sequences, 3.5% to 4.5% recorded once. Sequences were derived from PBMCs, sampled 15 days after the yellow fever booster vaccination. The receptor was derived from a man younger than 35 who received the YFV17D yellow fever vaccine.

The CDR3 loop is CASTPGAGARETQYF. The CDR3 DNA reads as TGTGCCAGCACTCCCGGTGCCGGGGCACGGGAGACCCAGTACTTC. This chain uses TRBV27 with TRBJ2-5, with D possibly being TRBD1 or TRBD2 (5 bases each). The CDR3 has 15 amino acids. V was pared by 7 bases and J by 5 bases, with 20 bases between. Germline CDR1 and CDR2: MNHEY and SMNVEV (reference sequence).